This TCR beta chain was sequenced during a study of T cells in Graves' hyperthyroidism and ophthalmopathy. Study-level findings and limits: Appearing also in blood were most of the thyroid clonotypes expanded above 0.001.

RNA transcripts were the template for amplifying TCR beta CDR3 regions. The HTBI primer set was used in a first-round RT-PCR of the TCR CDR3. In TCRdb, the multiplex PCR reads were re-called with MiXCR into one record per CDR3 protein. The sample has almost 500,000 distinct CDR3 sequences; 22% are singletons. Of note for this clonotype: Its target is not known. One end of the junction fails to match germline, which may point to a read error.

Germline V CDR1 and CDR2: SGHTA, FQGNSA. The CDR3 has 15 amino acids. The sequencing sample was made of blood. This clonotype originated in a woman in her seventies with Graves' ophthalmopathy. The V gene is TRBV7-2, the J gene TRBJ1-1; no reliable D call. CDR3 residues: CASSQEAQAFTEAFF. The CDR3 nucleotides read TGCGCCAGCAGCCAAGAGGCGCAGGCTTTCACTGAAGCTTTCTTT.